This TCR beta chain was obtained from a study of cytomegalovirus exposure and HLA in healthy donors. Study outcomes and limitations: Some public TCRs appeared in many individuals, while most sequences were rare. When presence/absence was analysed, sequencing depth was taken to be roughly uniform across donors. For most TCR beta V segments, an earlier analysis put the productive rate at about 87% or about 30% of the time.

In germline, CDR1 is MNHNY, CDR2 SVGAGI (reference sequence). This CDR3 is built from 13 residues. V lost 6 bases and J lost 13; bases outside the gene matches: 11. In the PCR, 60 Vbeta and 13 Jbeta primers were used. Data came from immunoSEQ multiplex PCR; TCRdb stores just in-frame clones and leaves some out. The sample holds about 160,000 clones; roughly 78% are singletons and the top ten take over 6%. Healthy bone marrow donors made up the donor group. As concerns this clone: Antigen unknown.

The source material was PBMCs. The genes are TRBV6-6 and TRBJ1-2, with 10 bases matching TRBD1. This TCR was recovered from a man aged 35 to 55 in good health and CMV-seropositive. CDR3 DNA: TGTGCCAGCAGCCCCCAGGACAGGGGGAAATGCACCTTC. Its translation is CASSPQDRGKCTF.